The 19 T cell receptor beta chains in this list originate from one sample, sequenced in a study of PD-1 blockade in mismatch repair-deficient tumors. The table came from immunoSEQ multiplex PCR; TCRdb's copy has only in-frame clones and leaves some out. The sample includes some 27,000 clones, approximately 84% of them seen just once. This material consisted of PBMCs, taken before pembrolizumab treatment. The receptors stem from an adult with mismatch repair-deficient cancer.

The chain is built from TRBV28 and TRBJ2-1; 9 bases are a match to TRBD1. Germline loops: CDR1 MDHEN, CDR2 SYDVKM. V was clipped by 1 base and J by 12 bases; unmatched bases: 7. The CDR3 extends over 14 amino acids. CDR3 amino acids: CASSLLTGGIGQFF. DNA for the CDR3: TGTGCCAGCAGTTTATTAACAGGGGGCATTGGGCAGTTCTTC.

The chain has TRBV2 and TRBJ2-5, with 7 bases identical to TRBD2. This CDR3 contains 14 residues. Unmatched junction bases numbered 11, after V lost 8 bases and J lost 5 bases. Germline V gene lookup returns CDR1 SNHLY and CDR2 FYNNEI. In DNA form, the CDR3 reads TGTGCCAGCTCCCTGCAGCGGGGAGCTGAGACCCAGTACTTC. It yields the protein CASSLQRGAETQYF. Complete variable domain (other parts from reference TRBV2 and TRBJ2-5): EPEVTQTPSHQVTQMGQEVILRCVPISNHLYFYWYRQILGQKVEFLVSFYNNEISEKSEIFDDQFSVERPDGSNFTLKIRSTKLEDSAMYFCASSLQRGAETQYFGPGTRLLVL.

The rearrangement uses TRBV27 and TRBJ2-3; the match to TRBD2 covers 7 bases. The germline V gene encodes CDR1 MNHEY and CDR2 SMNVEV (reference sequence). J lost 0 bases, V lost 2 bases, and 5 bases had no gene match. The length of the CDR3 is 16 residues. In nucleotides, the CDR3 is TGTGCCAGCAGTTTAAGGGGCGGGAGTAGCACAGATACGCAGTATTTT. It translates to CASSLRGGSSTDTQYF.

This chain links TRBV5-1 with TRBJ2-1; 9 bases are shared with TRBD2. Germline values: CDR1 SGHRS, CDR2 YFSETQ. V lost 6 bases, J lost 7 bases, and 8 bases stayed unmatched. CDR3 length equals 14 residues. The CDR3 is CASNGGREFNEQFF. CDR3 bases: TGCGCCAGCAATGGCGGGAGGGAGTTTAATGAGCAGTTCTTC.

The chain uses TRBV7-9 and TRBJ1-2, with 9 bases matching TRBD1. The V segment lost 3 bases and the J segment 2 bases; nucleotides outside the gene matches: 4. CDR3 length: 15 amino acids. Per the germline V gene, CDR1 is SEHNR and CDR2 is FQNEAQ (reference sequence). The CDR3 reads CASSFYGQGNYGYTF. CDR3 coding DNA: TGTGCCAGCAGCTTTTACGGACAGGGGAACTATGGCTACACCTTC.

Worth noting for this clone: At one boundary the junction diverges from the germline segment, which might be a read error. This chain links TRBV7-7 with TRBJ1-1; 7 bases line up with TRBD1. Germline V gene lookup returns CDR1 SSHAT and CDR2 FNYEAQ (reference sequence). This CDR3 comprises 14 residues. In DNA form, the CDR3 reads TGTGCTAGCACGAAAAGGGGGCGTCAGACTGAAGCTTTCTTT. Its protein product is CASTKRGRQTEAFF.

This chain connects TRBV7-8 to TRBJ2-5; 11 bases fit TRBD2. The junction had 12 bases not matched to a gene; V was cut back by 5 bases and J by 4 bases. Per the germline V gene, CDR1 is SGHVS and CDR2 is FQNEAQ. The CDR3 is 17 residues long. The DNA for the CDR3 is TGTGCCAGCAGCCCCAGATCGTTAGCGGGAGGGGGAGAGACCCAGTACTTC. Translating it yields CASSPRSLAGGGETQYF.

V is TRBV2 and J is TRBJ2-5, with 10 bases identical to TRBD1. The CDR3 runs 16 residues. Germline V gives CDR1 SNHLY, CDR2 FYNNEI. The V and J ends lost 5 bases and 2 bases, in that order; junction bases with no gene match: 8. The CDR3 protein is CASSPGDRGGQETQYF. CDR3 DNA: TGTGCCAGCAGTCCCGGGGACAGGGGCGGTCAAGAGACCCAGTACTTC.

The chain carries TRBV2 and TRBJ1-1; D remains unclear. The V end was cut by 1 base, the J end by 4 bases, with 16 bases between. CDR1 and CDR2 (germline): SNHLY, FYNNEI. The CDR3 length is 16 residues. The CDR3 DNA reads as TGTGCCAGCAGTGAAGGGTTCCGTGAGGGCGTCACTGAAGCTTTCTTT. It is translated as CASSEGFREGVTEAFF.

The rearrangement uses TRBV13 and TRBJ2-7; possible D gene TRBD1, 6 bases. The germline V gene has CDR1 PRHDT and CDR2 FYEKMQ (reference sequence). The CDR3 sequence is 14 residues long. The ends were cut back, 5 bases at V and 2 bases at J, with 13 bases in the middle. CDR3 coding DNA: TGTGCCAGCAGCCCTACAGGGTTTGCCTACGAGCAGTACTTC. This codes for CASSPTGFAYEQYF.

V is TRBV7-9 and J is TRBJ2-1, with 11 nucleotides matching TRBD2. Trimming removed 5 bases from V and 10 bases from J; junction bases left unmatched: 16. The length of the CDR3 is 17 residues. Germline V gene lookup returns CDR1 SEHNR and CDR2 FQNEAQ (reference sequence). The CDR3 loop is CASSLRGTSGTHGEQFF. The CDR3 region has the DNA TGTGCCAGCAGCCTACGAGGGACTAGCGGCACACATGGGGAGCAGTTCTTC.

The chain links TRBV7-9 to TRBJ2-7, with 8 bases that match TRBD2. Per germline, CDR1 SEHNR and CDR2 FQNEAQ (reference sequence). The junction had 5 bases not matched to a gene; V was cut back by 5 bases and J by 2 bases. CDR3 size: 14 residues. CDR3 sequence (DNA): TGTGCCAGCAGCCGAAGCGGGAGCGCCTACGAGCAGTACTTC. Translation gives CASSRSGSAYEQYF. Supplemented by reference TRBV7-9 and TRBJ2-7, the full variable domain reads DTGVSQNPRHKITKRGQNVTFRCDPISEHNRLYWYRQTLGQGPEFLTYFQNEAQLEKSRLLSDRFSAERPKGSFSTLEIQRTEQGDSAMYLCASSRSGSAYEQYFGPGTRLTVT.

This clone has a handful of counts. The CDR3: CASSKVGTVSNYGYTF. The CDR3 nucleotides read TGTGCCAGCAGCAAAGTGGGGACAGTCTCTAACTATGGCTACACCTTC. This chain joins TRBV7-2 and TRBJ1-2; 7 positions agree with TRBD1. There are 16 residues in the CDR3. Unmatched junction bases numbered 9, after V lost 5 bases and J lost 0 bases. Germline V gives CDR1 SGHTA, CDR2 FQGNSA.

This clone was observed a few times. V gene TRBV6-5 combines with J gene TRBJ1-6; 8 bases match TRBD1. The junction had 3 bases not matched to a gene; V was cut back by 7 bases and J by 7 bases. CDR1 and CDR2 (germline): MNHEY, SVGAGI. This CDR3 has 13 amino acids. Here the CDR3 reads CASNRGVNSPLHF. The CDR3 region has the DNA TGTGCCAGCAACAGGGGGGTGAATTCACCCCTCCACTTT.

This clone was recorded a few times. The chain couples TRBV30 to TRBJ2-7; TRBD2 matches at 13 bases. Per the germline V gene, CDR1 is GTSNPN and CDR2 is SVGIG (reference sequence). V shed 2 bases, J shed 7 bases, and the junction held 8 bases outside the gene matches. CDR3 length equals 15 residues. This chain's CDR3 is CAWSLTGTSGKEQYF. CDR3 coding DNA: TGTGCCTGGAGTCTTACCGGGACTAGCGGGAAAGAGCAGTACTTC. Combining the CDR3 with reference TRBV30 and TRBJ2-7 gives the whole variable domain SQTIHQWPATLVQPVGSPLSLECTVEGTSNPNLYWYRQAAGRGLQLLFYSVGIGQISSEVPQNLSASRPQDRQFILSSKKLLLSDSGFYLCAWSLTGTSGKEQYFGPGTRLTVT.

The genes are TRBV5-1 and TRBJ1-5; D is ambiguous. This CDR3 comprises 16 residues. The V and J ends lost 0 bases and 3 bases respectively, with 13 bases between them. Germline assignment: CDR1 SGHRS and CDR2 YFSETQ. CDR3 sequence (DNA): TGCGCCAGCAGCTTGGGAGGAGGGCGGCCCAATCAGCCCCAGCATTTT. Its protein is CASSLGGGRPNQPQHF.

The chain links TRBV27 to TRBJ2-7, with 10 bases fitting TRBD2. Per germline, CDR1 MNHEY and CDR2 SMNVEV (reference sequence). Trimming at V came to 6 bases and at J to 3 bases, leaving 8 bases not matched to a gene. The CDR3 runs 15 residues. The CDR3 region has the DNA TGTGCCAGCAGGGTGGGACTAGCGAAACTCTACGAGCAGTACTTC. The encoded protein is CASRVGLAKLYEQYF.

The V call is TRBV5-1, the J call TRBJ1-1; TRBD1 matches at 7 bases. V dropped 4 bases and J dropped 1; count of bases not matched to a gene: 4. Per germline, CDR1 SGHRS and CDR2 YFSETQ. CDR3 size: 14 residues. The CDR3 spells CASSPGTANTEAFF. CDR3 sequence (DNA): TGCGCCAGCAGCCCTGGGACAGCGAACACTGAAGCTTTCTTT.

V and J are TRBV28 and TRBJ2-3; a possible D gene is TRBD2 (6 bases). V was clipped by 1 base and J by 4 bases, with 18 bases between them. CDR1 and CDR2 from the germline V gene are MDHEN and SYDVKM. The CDR3 is made up of 17 amino acids. The CDR3 reads CASSLFSREVVADTQYF. The CDR3 DNA sequence: TGTGCCAGCAGTTTATTTTCCAGGGAGGTCGTCGCAGATACGCAGTATTTT.